These 8 T cell receptor beta chains originate from one sample sequenced in a study of PD-1 blockade in mismatch repair-deficient tumors. The repertoire was sequenced with immunoSEQ multiplex PCR; TCRdb's copy has only in-frame clones and lacks some. The sample lists 75,000 to 80,000 clones, approximately 81% seen once, with around 5.1% in the top ten. The sequences come from peripheral blood, collected 44 weeks after starting pembrolizumab. The receptors were sampled from an adult with mismatch repair-deficient cancer.

The V gene is TRBV7-9, the J gene TRBJ1-1, with TRBD1 as a possible D gene (5 bases). The CDR3 contains 15 residues. Trimming left V 0 bases short and J 1 base short, with 9 bases between. CDR1 and CDR2 (germline): SEHNR, FQNEAQ (reference sequence). The CDR3 loop reads CASSLAGGENTEAFF. In nucleotides, the CDR3 is TGTGCCAGCAGCTTAGCTGGAGGGGAGAACACTGAAGCTTTCTTT. Combining the CDR3 with reference TRBV7-9 and TRBJ1-1 gives the whole variable domain DTGVSQNPRHKITKRGQNVTFRCDPISEHNRLYWYRQTLGQGPEFLTYFQNEAQLEKSRLLSDRFSAERPKGSFSTLEIQRTEQGDSAMYLCASSLAGGENTEAFFGQGTRLTVV.

The chain links TRBV11-2 to TRBJ2-3; possible D gene TRBD2, 6 bases. This CDR3 spans 15 amino acids. The germline gives CDR1 SGHAT, CDR2 FQNNGV. Deletions cut 0 bases from V and 3 bases from J, with 10 bases between. The CDR3 DNA reads as TGTGCCAGCAGCTTAGACGGGAGAGGGACAGATACGCAGTATTTT. Translation gives CASSLDGRGTDTQYF.

This clone was counted once. CDR3 bases: TGTGCCAGCAGGACTACAGGGAGGGATGGCTACACCTTC. Protein product: CASRTTGRDGYTF. The chain employs TRBV28 and TRBJ1-2, with D perhaps TRBD1 (6 bases). Germline V CDR1 and CDR2: MDHEN, SYDVKM. The CDR3 is 13 residues long. Trimming cost V 6 bases and J 6 bases, with 14 bases left between them.

J is TRBJ2-3 and V is TRBV5-1; D gene uncertain. V lost 6 bases, J lost 2 bases, and 7 bases lay in between. The CDR3 consists of 12 residues. CDR1 is SGHRS and CDR2 is YFSETQ in the germline V gene. In DNA form, the CDR3 reads TGCGCCAGCACGGTCAACACAGATACGCAGTATTTT. The encoded protein is CASTVNTDTQYF.

The rearrangement uses TRBV4-1 and TRBJ1-2; 7 bases are a match to TRBD1. The trim removed 3 bases at V and 2 bases at J, leaving 6 bases unmatched. The CDR3 is 15 residues long. Germline V gene lookup returns CDR1 MGHRA and CDR2 YSYEKL. The CDR3: CASSHEDRTNYGYTF. The CDR3 DNA follows: TGCGCCAGCAGCCATGAGGACAGGACCAACTATGGCTACACCTTC.

The V call is TRBV7-3, the J call TRBJ1-2, with 7 bases that match TRBD1. Germline V gene data show CDR1 as SGHTA and CDR2 as FQGTGA. Trimming took 5 bases from V and 7 from J; bases not matched to a gene: 10. The CDR3 consists of 14 residues. This CDR3 is CASSQNHRGGGYTF. In nucleotides, the CDR3 is TGTGCCAGCAGCCAGAACCACAGGGGAGGTGGCTACACCTTC.

This CDR3 reads CATSRDGQDSGGYTF. The CDR3 DNA reads as TGTGCCACCAGCAGGGACGGACAGGATTCGGGTGGCTACACCTTC. The gene calls are TRBV15 and TRBJ1-2, with 7 bases aligning to TRBD1. V dropped 3 bases and J dropped 7; count of bases not matched to a gene: 11. In germline, CDR1 is LNHNV, CDR2 YYDKDF (reference sequence). The CDR3 runs 15 residues. The whole variable domain, remainder taken from reference TRBV15 and TRBJ1-2, is DAMVIQNPRYQVTQFGKPVTLSCSQTLNHNVMYWYQQKSSQAPKLLFHYYDKDFNNEADTPDNFQSRRPNTSFCFLDIRSPGLGDTAMYLCATSRDGQDSGGYTFGSGTRLTVV.

The chain employs TRBV27 and TRBJ1-2; no clear D gene. V lost 4 bases and J 5 bases, leaving 20 bases between the germline ends. In germline, CDR1 is MNHEY, CDR2 SMNVEV (reference sequence). The CDR3 consists of 16 residues. CDR3 DNA sequence: TGTGCCAGCAGTTCTGGGAGGGTCGGCTCCCTTTATGGCTACACCTTC. This gives the protein CASSSGRVGSLYGYTF.